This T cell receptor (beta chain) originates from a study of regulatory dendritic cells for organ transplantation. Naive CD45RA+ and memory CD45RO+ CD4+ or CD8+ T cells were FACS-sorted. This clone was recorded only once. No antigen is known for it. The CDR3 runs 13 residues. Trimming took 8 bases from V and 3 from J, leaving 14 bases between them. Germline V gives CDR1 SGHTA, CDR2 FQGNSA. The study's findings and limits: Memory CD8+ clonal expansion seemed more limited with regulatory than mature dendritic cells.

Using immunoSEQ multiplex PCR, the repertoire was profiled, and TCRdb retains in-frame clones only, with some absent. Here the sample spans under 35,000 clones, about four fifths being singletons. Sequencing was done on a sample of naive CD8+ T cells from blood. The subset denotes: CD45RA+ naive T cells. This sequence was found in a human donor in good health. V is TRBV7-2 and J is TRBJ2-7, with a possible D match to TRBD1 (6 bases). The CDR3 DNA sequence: TGTGCCAGCCGCCCCGAGGGGGACTACGAGCAGTACTTC. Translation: CASRPEGDYEQYF.